This is a list of T cell receptor beta chains from one sample in a study of T-cell reconstitution after alpha-beta-depleted transplantation in children. TCRdb fed the PCR reads into MiXCR, producing one record per CDR3 protein. The sample consists of a few hundred thousand distinct CDR3 sequences, roughly 18% of them appearing once. This sample comprised PBMCs from the stem cell graft donor, obtained from the stem cell graft. These receptors originate from a human donor who donated a stem cell graft to a child with acute lymphoblastic leukemia. The CDR3 runs from the conserved cysteine through the conserved F or W. D genes are given only for firm matches. Only some rows state a clone size, as once, few, many or a class for expanded clones.

v_gene: TRBV7-9; j_gene: TRBJ2-3; abundance: .; d_gene: .; CDR3nt: TGTGCCAGCAGCTTAGAAGCCAGGCCCACAGATACGCAGTATTTT; CDR3aa: CASSLEARPTDTQYF
v_gene: TRBV6-1; j_gene: TRBJ2-7; abundance: few; d_gene: .; CDR3nt: TGTGCCAGCACCACTATGGTGGGCGGTTCCTACGAGCAGTACTTC; CDR3aa: CASTTMVGGSYEQYF
v_gene: TRBV11-2; j_gene: TRBJ2-7; abundance: few; d_gene: TRBD2; CDR3nt: TGTGCCAGCAGTTACTTATTTAGCGGGCGCTACGAGCAGTACTTC; CDR3aa: CASSYLFSGRYEQYF
v_gene: TRBV15; j_gene: TRBJ2-2; abundance: few; d_gene: TRBD2; CDR3nt: TGTGCCACCAGCCGGGGACTAGAGAACACCGGGGAGCTGTTTTTT; CDR3aa: CATSRGLENTGELFF
v_gene: TRBV5-1; j_gene: TRBJ1-5; abundance: .; d_gene: .; CDR3nt: TGCGCCAGCAGCTCCGGATCCGGGGGCCTCAATCAGCCCCAGCATTTT; CDR3aa: CASSSGSGGLNQPQHF
v_gene: TRBV2; j_gene: TRBJ1-1; abundance: few; d_gene: TRBD1; CDR3nt: TGTGCCAGCAACAGACTCAAAAACAGGGGCGCTGGTACTGAAGCTTTCTTT; CDR3aa: CASNRLKNRGAGTEAFF
v_gene: TRBV12-3/TRBV12-4; j_gene: TRBJ2-3; abundance: .; d_gene: .; CDR3nt: TGTGCCAGCAGTTTTCACGGATTAACTAGCACAGATACGCAGTATTTT; CDR3aa: CASSFHGLTSTDTQYF
v_gene: TRBV12-3/TRBV12-4; j_gene: TRBJ2-1; abundance: .; d_gene: .; CDR3nt: TGTGCCAGCAGTCCCCCGGGCCGAGGTTACAATGAGCAGTTCTTC; CDR3aa: CASSPPGRGYNEQFF
v_gene: TRBV7-8; j_gene: TRBJ1-1; abundance: .; d_gene: .; CDR3nt: TGTGCCAGCAGCTTATACGACCAGAACACTGAAGCTTTCTTT; CDR3aa: CASSLYDQNTEAFF
v_gene: TRBV25-1; j_gene: TRBJ1-5; abundance: few; d_gene: .; CDR3nt: TGTGCCAGCAGTGAATACAGGGGAAATCAGCCCCAGCATTTT; CDR3aa: CASSEYRGNQPQHF
v_gene: TRBV11-2; j_gene: TRBJ2-7; abundance: many; d_gene: TRBD2; CDR3nt: TGTGCCAGCAGCTTCAGCGGGATGGGGGTGAGGGAGCAGTACTTC; CDR3aa: CASSFSGMGVREQYF
v_gene: TRBV5-1; j_gene: TRBJ1-5; abundance: .; d_gene: .; CDR3nt: TGCGCCAGCAGCTTGCTCCCAGGGGGCAATCAGCCCCAGCATTTT; CDR3aa: CASSLLPGGNQPQHF
v_gene: TRBV5-5; j_gene: TRBJ2-2; abundance: few; d_gene: .; CDR3nt: TGTGCCAGCAGCTTGTCGGGACAAGACCCTTTGAACACCGGGGAGCTGTTTTTT; CDR3aa: CASSLSGQDPLNTGELFF
v_gene: TRBV7-9; j_gene: TRBJ1-2; abundance: .; d_gene: TRBD1; CDR3nt: TGTGCCAGCAGCTCAACGGGACAGGGGTTTTATGGCTACACCTTC; CDR3aa: CASSSTGQGFYGYTF
v_gene: TRBV7-8; j_gene: TRBJ1-1; abundance: few; d_gene: .; CDR3nt: TGTGCCAGCAGCCCTCCGGAACGGCTTGAAGCTTTCTTT; CDR3aa: CASSPPERLEAFF
v_gene: TRBV11-2; j_gene: TRBJ1-1; abundance: .; d_gene: .; CDR3nt: TGTGCCAGCAGCCCCTTAATGGGAAGGATCACTGAAGCTTTCTTT; CDR3aa: CASSPLMGRITEAFF
v_gene: TRBV12-3/TRBV12-4; j_gene: TRBJ2-7; abundance: .; d_gene: TRBD2; CDR3nt: TGTGCCAGCAGTTTGGGGACTAGCGGGCTTCAGTACGAGCAGTACTTC; CDR3aa: CASSLGTSGLQYEQYF
v_gene: TRBV6-5; j_gene: TRBJ1-2; abundance: .; d_gene: TRBD1; CDR3nt: TGTGCCAGCAGTTACGGCCAGACAGGGCAGGCCCGTGGCTACACCTTC; CDR3aa: CASSYGQTGQARGYTF
v_gene: TRBV28; j_gene: TRBJ2-1; abundance: few; d_gene: .; CDR3nt: TGTGCCAGCAGTTTATTGGACTCATCTGTCTTCAATGAGCAGTTCTTC; CDR3aa: CASSLLDSSVFNEQFF
v_gene: TRBV18; j_gene: TRBJ1-5; abundance: few; d_gene: .; CDR3nt: TGTGCCAGCAGGGAGACCCGCAATCAGCCCCAGCATTTT; CDR3aa: CASRETRNQPQHF
v_gene: TRBV5-1; j_gene: TRBJ2-1; abundance: .; d_gene: .; CDR3nt: TGCGCCAGCAGCTTGGGGGCAGCCTACAATGAGCAGTTCTTC; CDR3aa: CASSLGAAYNEQFF
v_gene: TRBV11-2; j_gene: TRBJ1-1; abundance: .; d_gene: TRBD1; CDR3nt: TGTGCCAGCAGCTTAGAGGGACAGGGGACAGCTTTCTTT; CDR3aa: CASSLEGQGTAFF
v_gene: TRBV7-9; j_gene: TRBJ2-7; abundance: few; d_gene: .; CDR3nt: TGTGCCAGCAGCTTAGGTATGGCGGGAAGCTCAAACGAGCAGTACTTC; CDR3aa: CASSLGMAGSSNEQYF
v_gene: TRBV27; j_gene: TRBJ2-7; abundance: .; d_gene: .; CDR3nt: TGTGCCAGCAGCGTACTCGGGGCCCCCTACGAGCAGTACTTC; CDR3aa: CASSVLGAPYEQYF
v_gene: TRBV10-3; j_gene: TRBJ2-3; abundance: few; d_gene: TRBD2; CDR3nt: TGTGCCATCAGTAGGGACTACTCCACAGATACGCAGTATTTT; CDR3aa: CAISRDYSTDTQYF
v_gene: TRBV7-2; j_gene: TRBJ1-2; abundance: .; d_gene: .; CDR3nt: TGTGCCAGCAGCTATAGACAGAATGGCTACACCTTC; CDR3aa: CASSYRQNGYTF
v_gene: TRBV3-1; j_gene: TRBJ2-5; abundance: few; d_gene: TRBD2; CDR3nt: TGTGCCAGCAGCCAAGATCGCGGACTAGCGGGACAGGAGACCCAGTACTTC; CDR3aa: CASSQDRGLAGQETQYF
v_gene: TRBV27; j_gene: TRBJ2-2; abundance: many; d_gene: .; CDR3nt: TGCGCCAGCAGCCTCTCCGGGGGGGAGCTGTTTTTT; CDR3aa: CASSLSGGELFF
v_gene: TRBV6-1; j_gene: TRBJ2-3; abundance: .; d_gene: .; CDR3nt: TGTGCCAGCAACTTAGGGTCTAGCACAGATACGCAGTATTTT; CDR3aa: CASNLGSSTDTQYF
v_gene: TRBV5-6; j_gene: TRBJ1-1; abundance: many; d_gene: .; CDR3nt: TGTGCCAGCAGCTGGGCCCACTCTCTTGAAGCTTTCTTT; CDR3aa: CASSWAHSLEAFF
v_gene: TRBV9; j_gene: TRBJ1-6; abundance: .; d_gene: .; CDR3nt: TGTGCCAGCAGCGTCCAGGTTAATTCACCCCTCCACTTT; CDR3aa: CASSVQVNSPLHF
v_gene: TRBV7-9; j_gene: TRBJ2-7; abundance: few; d_gene: TRBD2; CDR3nt: TGTGCCAGCAGCCCTCGAGGTAGCGGGATGGACGAGCAGTACTTC; CDR3aa: CASSPRGSGMDEQYF
v_gene: TRBV10-3; j_gene: TRBJ1-2; abundance: .; d_gene: TRBD1; CDR3nt: TGTGCCATCTCCGGACAGGGGTCGGCTAACTATGGCTACACCTTC; CDR3aa: CAISGQGSANYGYTF